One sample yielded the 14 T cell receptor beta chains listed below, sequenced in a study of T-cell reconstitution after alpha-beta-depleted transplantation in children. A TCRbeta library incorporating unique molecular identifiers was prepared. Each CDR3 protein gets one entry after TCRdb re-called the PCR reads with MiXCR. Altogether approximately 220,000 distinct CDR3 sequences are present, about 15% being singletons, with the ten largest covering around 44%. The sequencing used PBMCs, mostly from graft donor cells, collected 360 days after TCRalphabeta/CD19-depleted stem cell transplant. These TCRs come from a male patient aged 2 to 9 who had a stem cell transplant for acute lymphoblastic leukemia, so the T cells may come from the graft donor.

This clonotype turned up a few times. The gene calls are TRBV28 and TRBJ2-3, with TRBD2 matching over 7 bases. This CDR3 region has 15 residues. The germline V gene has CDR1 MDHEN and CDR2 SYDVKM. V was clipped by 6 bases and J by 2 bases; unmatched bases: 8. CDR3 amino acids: CASSPAGELTDTQYF. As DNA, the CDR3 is TGTGCCAGCAGCCCGGCGGGGGAGCTCACAGATACGCAGTATTTT.

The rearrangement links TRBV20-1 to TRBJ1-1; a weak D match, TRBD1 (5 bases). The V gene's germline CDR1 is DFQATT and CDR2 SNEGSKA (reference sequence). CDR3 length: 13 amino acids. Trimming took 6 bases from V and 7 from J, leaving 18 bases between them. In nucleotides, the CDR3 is TGCAGTGCCATATGGGGGTTGGAATTTGAAGCTTTCTTT. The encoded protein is CSAIWGLEFEAFF.

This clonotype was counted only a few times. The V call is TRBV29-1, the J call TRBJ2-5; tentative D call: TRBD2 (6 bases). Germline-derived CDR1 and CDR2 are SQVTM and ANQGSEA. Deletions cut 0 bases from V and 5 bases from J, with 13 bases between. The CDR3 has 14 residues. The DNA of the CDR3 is TGCAGCGTTGAAGACACTTTGGGGACTGAGACCCAGTACTTC. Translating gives CSVEDTLGTETQYF.

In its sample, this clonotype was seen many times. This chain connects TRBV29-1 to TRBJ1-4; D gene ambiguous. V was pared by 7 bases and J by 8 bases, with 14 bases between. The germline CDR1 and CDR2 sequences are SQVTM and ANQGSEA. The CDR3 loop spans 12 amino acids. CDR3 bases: TGCAGCGCCCTCGTTCCGGGAGAAAAACTGTTTTTT. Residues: CSALVPGEKLFF.

CDR3 in amino acids: CASRAGGSTEAFF. CDR3 coding DNA: TGTGCCAGCAGAGCAGGGGGCTCCACTGAAGCTTTCTTT. The chain recombines TRBV7-9 with TRBJ1-1; 8 bases are a match to TRBD1. The V segment lost 6 bases and the J segment 4 bases; nucleotides outside the gene matches: 4. The length of the CDR3 is 13 residues. CDR1 and CDR2 from the germline V gene are SEHNR and FQNEAQ (reference sequence).

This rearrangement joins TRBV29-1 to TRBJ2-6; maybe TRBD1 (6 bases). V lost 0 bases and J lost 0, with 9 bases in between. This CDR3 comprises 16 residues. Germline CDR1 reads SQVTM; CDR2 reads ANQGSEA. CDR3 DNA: TGCAGCGTTGAAGAACACAGGGTCTCTGGGGCCAACGTCCTGACTTTC. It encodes CSVEEHRVSGANVLTF.

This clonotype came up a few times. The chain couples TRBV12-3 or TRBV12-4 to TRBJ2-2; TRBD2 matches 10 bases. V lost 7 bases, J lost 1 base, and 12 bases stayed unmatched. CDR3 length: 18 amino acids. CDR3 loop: CASMPGAGGSRNTGELFF. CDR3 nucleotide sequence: TGTGCCAGCATGCCGGGAGCGGGGGGGAGTCGGAACACCGGGGAGCTGTTTTTT.

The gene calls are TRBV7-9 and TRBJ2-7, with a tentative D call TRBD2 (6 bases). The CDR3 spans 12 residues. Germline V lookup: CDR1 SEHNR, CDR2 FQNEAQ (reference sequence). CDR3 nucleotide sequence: TGTGTCTCGGCTAGCGACTCCTACGAGCAGTACTTC. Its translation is CVSASDSYEQYF. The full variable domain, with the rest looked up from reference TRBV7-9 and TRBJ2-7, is DTGVSQNPRHKITKRGQNVTFRCDPISEHNRLYWYRQTLGQGPEFLTYFQNEAQLEKSRLLSDRFSAERPKGSFSTLEIQRTEQGDSAMYLCVSASDSYEQYFGPGTRLTVT.

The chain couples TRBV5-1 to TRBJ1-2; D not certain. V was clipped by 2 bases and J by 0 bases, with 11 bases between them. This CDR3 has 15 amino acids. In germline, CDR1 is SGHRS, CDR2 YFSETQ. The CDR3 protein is CASSFDGVPNYGYTF. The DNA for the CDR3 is TGCGCCAGCAGCTTTGATGGGGTACCTAACTATGGCTACACCTTC.

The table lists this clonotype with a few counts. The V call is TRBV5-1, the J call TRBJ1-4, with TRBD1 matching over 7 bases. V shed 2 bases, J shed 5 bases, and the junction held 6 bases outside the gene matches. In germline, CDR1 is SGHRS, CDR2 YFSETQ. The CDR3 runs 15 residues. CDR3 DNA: TGCGCCAGCAGCTTCGAGGGACAGCCGAATGAAAAACTGTTTTTT. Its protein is CASSFEGQPNEKLFF. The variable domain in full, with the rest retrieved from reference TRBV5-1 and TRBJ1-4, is KAGVTQTPRYLIKTRGQQVTLSCSPISGHRSVSWYQQTPGQGLQFLFEYFSETQRNKGNFPGRFSGRQFSNSRSEMNVSTLELGDSALYLCASSFEGQPNEKLFFGSGTQLSVL.

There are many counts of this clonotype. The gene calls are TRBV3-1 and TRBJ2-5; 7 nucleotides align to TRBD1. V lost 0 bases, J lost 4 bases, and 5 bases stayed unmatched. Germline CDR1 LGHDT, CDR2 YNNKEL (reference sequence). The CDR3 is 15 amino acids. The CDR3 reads CASSQELGGGETQYF. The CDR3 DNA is TGTGCCAGCAGCCAAGAATTAGGGGGCGGAGAGACCCAGTACTTC.

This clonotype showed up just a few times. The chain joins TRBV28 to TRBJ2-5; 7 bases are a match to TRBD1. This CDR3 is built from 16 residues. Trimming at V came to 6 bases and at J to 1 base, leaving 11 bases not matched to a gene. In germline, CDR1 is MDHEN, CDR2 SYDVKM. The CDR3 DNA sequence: TGTGCCAGCAGGATACCAGGGGGACCAATCCAAGAGACCCAGTACTTC. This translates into CASRIPGGPIQETQYF. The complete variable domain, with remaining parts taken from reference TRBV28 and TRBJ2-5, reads DVKVTQSSRYLVKRTGEKVFLECVQDMDHENMFWYRQDPGLGLRLIYFSYDVKMKEKGDIPEGYSVSREKKERFSLILESASTNQTSMYLCASRIPGGPIQETQYFGPGTRLLVL.

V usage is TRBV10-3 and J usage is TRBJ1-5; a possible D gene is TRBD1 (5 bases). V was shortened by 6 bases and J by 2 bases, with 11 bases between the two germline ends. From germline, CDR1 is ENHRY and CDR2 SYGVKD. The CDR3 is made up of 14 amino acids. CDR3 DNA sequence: TGTGCCATCAGGGCAAGGGACGGCAATCAGCCCCAGCATTTT. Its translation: CAIRARDGNQPQHF.

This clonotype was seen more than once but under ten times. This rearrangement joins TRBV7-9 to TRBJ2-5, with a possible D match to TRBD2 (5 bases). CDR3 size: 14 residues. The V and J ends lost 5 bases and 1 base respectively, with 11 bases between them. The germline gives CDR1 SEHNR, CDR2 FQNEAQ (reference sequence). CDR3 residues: CASSRGTLQETQYF. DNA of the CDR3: TGTGCCAGCAGCCGGGGTACCCTCCAAGAGACCCAGTACTTC.